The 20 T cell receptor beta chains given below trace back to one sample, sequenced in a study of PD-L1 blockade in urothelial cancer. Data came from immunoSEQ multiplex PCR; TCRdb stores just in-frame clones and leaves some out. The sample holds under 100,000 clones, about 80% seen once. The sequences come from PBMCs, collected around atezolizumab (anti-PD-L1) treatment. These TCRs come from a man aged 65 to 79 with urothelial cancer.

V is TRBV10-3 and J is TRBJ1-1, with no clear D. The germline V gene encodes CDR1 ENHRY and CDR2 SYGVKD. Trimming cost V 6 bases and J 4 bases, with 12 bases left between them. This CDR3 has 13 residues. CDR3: CAIREGSVTEAFF. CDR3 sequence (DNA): TGTGCCATCAGGGAAGGGAGTGTCACTGAAGCTTTCTTT.

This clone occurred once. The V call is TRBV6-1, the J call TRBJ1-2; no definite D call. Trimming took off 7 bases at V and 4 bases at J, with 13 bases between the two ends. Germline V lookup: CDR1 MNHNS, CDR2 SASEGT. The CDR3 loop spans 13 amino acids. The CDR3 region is CASTRNGLYGYTF. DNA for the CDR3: TGTGCCAGCACACGAAACGGACTCTATGGCTACACCTTC.

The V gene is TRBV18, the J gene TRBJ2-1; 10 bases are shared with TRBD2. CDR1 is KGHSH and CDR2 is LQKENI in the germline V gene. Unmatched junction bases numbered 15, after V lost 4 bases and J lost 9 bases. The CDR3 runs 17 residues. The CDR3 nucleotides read TGTGCCAGCTCACTAAACCACGGATTAGCGGGAGGATCTGAGCAGTTCTTC. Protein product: CASSLNHGLAGGSEQFF.

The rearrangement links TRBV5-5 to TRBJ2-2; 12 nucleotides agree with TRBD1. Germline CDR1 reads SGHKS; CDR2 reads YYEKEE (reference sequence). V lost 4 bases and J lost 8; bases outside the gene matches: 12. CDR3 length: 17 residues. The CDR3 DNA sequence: TGTGCCAGCAGCCCCTCCGGGACAGGGGGCGTAACTGGGGAGCTGTTTTTT. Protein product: CASSPSGTGGVTGELFF.

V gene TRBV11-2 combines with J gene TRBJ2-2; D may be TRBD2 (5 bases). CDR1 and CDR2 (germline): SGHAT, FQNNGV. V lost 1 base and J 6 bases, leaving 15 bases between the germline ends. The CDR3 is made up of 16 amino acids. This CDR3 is CASSLAASFSAGELFF. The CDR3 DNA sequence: TGTGCCAGCAGCTTAGCGGCTAGCTTCTCGGCCGGGGAGCTGTTTTTT.

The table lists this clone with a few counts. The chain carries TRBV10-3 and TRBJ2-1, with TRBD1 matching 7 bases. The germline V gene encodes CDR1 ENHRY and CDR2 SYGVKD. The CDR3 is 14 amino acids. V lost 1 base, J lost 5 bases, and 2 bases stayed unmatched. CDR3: CAISEYRGDNEQFF. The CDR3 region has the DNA TGTGCCATCAGTGAGTACAGGGGCGACAATGAGCAGTTCTTC.

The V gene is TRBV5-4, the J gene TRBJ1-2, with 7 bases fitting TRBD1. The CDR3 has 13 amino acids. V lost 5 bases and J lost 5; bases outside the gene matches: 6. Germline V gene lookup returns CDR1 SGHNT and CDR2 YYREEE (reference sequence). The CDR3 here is CASSDQGGYGYTF. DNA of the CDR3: TGTGCCAGCAGTGATCAGGGGGGATATGGCTACACCTTC.

The CDR3 protein is CASSDPGIGNQPQHF. The CDR3 DNA is TGTGCCAGCAGTGACCCAGGGATAGGCAATCAGCCCCAGCATTTT. The V call is TRBV25-1, the J call TRBJ1-5; tentatively, D is TRBD1 (5 bases). V was trimmed by 3 bases and J by 2 bases, leaving 11 bases between them. The CDR3 runs 15 residues. CDR1 and CDR2 from the germline V gene are MGHDK and SYGVNS.

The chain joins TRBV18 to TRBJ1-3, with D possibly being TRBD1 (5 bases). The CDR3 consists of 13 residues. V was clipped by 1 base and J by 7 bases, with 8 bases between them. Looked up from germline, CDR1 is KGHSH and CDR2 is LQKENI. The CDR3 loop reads CASSPQGTNTIYF. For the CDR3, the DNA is TGTGCCAGCTCACCACAGGGGACTAACACCATATATTTT.

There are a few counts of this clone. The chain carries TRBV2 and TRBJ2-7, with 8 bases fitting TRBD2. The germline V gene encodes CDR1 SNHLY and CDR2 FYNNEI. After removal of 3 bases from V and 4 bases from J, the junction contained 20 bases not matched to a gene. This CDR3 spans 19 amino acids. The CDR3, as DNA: TGTGCCAGCAGTGAGGGGGGAGGCCTAGCGGGCCCCGCAGGATACGAGCAGTACTTC. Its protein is CASSEGGGLAGPAGYEQYF.

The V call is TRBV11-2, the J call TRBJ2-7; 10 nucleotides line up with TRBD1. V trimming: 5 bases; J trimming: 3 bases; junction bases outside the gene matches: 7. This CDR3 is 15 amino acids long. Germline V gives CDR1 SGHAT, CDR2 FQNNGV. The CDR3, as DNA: TGTGCCAGCAGCCTACAGGGGACAGGGGTCTACGAGCAGTACTTC. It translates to CASSLQGTGVYEQYF.

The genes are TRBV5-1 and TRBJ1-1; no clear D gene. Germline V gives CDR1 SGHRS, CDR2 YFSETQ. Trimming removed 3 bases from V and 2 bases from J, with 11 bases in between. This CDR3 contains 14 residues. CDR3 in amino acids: CASSWAPPNTEAFF. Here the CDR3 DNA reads TGCGCCAGCAGCTGGGCCCCACCTAACACTGAAGCTTTCTTT.

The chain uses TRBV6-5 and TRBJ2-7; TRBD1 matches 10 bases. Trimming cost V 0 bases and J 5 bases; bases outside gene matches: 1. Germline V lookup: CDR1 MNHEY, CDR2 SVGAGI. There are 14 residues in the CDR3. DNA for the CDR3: TGTGCCAGCAGTTACTCGGGACAGGGGAACGAGCAGTACTTC. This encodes CASSYSGQGNEQYF.

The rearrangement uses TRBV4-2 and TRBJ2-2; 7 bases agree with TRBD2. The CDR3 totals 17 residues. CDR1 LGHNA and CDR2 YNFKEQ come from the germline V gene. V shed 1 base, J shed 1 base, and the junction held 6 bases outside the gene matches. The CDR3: CASSQGAGEQNTGELFF. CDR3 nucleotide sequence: TGTGCCAGCAGCCAAGGCGCGGGAGAGCAGAACACCGGGGAGCTGTTTTTT.

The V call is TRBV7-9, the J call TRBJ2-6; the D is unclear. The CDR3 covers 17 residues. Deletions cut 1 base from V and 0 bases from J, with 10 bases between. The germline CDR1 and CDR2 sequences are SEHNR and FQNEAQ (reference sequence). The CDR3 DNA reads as TGTGCCAGCAGCTTAGGCCTTGGGCACTCTGGGGCCAACGTCCTGACTTTC. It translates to CASSLGLGHSGANVLTF.

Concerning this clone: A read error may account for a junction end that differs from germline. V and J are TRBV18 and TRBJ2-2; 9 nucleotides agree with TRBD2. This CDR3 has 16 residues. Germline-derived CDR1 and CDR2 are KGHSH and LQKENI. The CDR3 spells CASSPPGLAFTGELFF. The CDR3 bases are TGTGCCAGCTCCCCACCGGGACTAGCTTTCACCGGGGAGCTGTTTTTT.

The DNA of the CDR3 is TGTGCCATCAGTGGGATAGCGGGGGGTATCGGGGACGAGCAGTACTTC. Its protein is CAISGIAGGIGDEQYF. The genes are TRBV10-3 and TRBJ2-7; 10 bases align to TRBD2. CDR3 length: 16 residues. Trimming cost V 4 bases and J 5 bases; bases outside gene matches: 11. Germline V lookup: CDR1 ENHRY, CDR2 SYGVKD.

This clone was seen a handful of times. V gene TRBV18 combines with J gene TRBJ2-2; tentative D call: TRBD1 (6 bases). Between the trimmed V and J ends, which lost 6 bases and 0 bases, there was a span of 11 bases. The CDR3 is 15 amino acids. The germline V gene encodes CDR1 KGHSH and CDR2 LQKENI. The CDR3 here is CASSMGQSNTGELFF. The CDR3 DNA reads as TGTGCCAGCTCTATGGGACAATCGAACACCGGGGAGCTGTTTTTT.

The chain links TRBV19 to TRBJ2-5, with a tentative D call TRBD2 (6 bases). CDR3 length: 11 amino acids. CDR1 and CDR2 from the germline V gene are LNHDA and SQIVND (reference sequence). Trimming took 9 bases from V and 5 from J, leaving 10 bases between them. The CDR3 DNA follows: TGTGCCAGCCAACGGGGGGAGACCCAGTACTTC. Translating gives CASQRGETQYF.

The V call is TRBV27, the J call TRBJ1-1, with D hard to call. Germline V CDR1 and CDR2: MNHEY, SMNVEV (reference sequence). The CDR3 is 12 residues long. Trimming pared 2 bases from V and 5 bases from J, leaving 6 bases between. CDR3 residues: CASSLRGTEAFF. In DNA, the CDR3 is TGTGCCAGCAGTTTACGGGGAACTGAAGCTTTCTTT.